This record concerns one T cell receptor beta chain sequence. The same CDR3 also results from other DNA sequences found in this sample. Here immunoSEQ multiplex PCR was the method, and the copy in TCRdb shows in-frame clones only, minus some. In the table there are 300,000 to 350,000 clones, 65% to 90% of which are singletons. CDR3 length equals 13 residues. V shed 0 bases and J shed 1 base, with 3 bases lying between them. This entry belongs to a study of blood T cell repertoires in COVID-19. About the research overall: PBMCs, B-cell-depleted T cells, or T cells were the source of the cDNA or gDNA that made up the material.

The rearrangement joins TRBV12-3 or TRBV12-4 to TRBJ1-1; D gene uncertain. The sequencing input was PBMCs or T cells enriched from blood (not recorded which). This clonotype originated in a woman between 40 and 55 years old with acute COVID-19. DNA for the CDR3: TGTGCCAGCAGTTTAGCCGGGAACACTGAAGCTTTCTTT. Translation: CASSLAGNTEAFF.